The rows below give T cell receptor beta chains drawn from one sample of a study of blood T cell repertoires in COVID-19. The protocol was immunoSEQ multiplex PCR, while the TCRdb copy is restricted to in-frame clones and leaves out a portion. This sample has about 59,000 clones; roughly 80% occur once, and the top ten carry around 12%. The specimen sequenced was peripheral blood. The receptors derive from an elderly man with acute or convalescent COVID-19. The CDR3 runs from the conserved cysteine through the conserved F or W. D genes are given only for firm matches. The size entry is marked missing in some rows and otherwise reads once, few, many or a size class.

V gene,clone size,D gene,J gene,CDR3 protein
TRBV12-3/TRBV12-4,-,-,TRBJ2-1,CASSLSGYNEQFF
TRBV7-3,-,-,TRBJ1-1,CASSLRPGTEAFF
TRBV19,-,TRBD1,TRBJ1-1,CASMSWLQGRTEAFF
TRBV9,-,-,TRBJ1-1,CASSPRTGNTEAFF
TRBV11-3,-,-,TRBJ1-1,CASNLFQGEAFF
TRBV7-2,few,TRBD1,TRBJ2-7,CASSLALGQGSREQYF
TRBV2,few,TRBD2,TRBJ2-2,CASMSASGTNTGELFF
TRBV19,once,-,TRBJ2-2,CATKHNANTGELFF
TRBV11-2,-,TRBD2,TRBJ2-1,CASSSTSGGAGEQFF
TRBV11-3,-,-,TRBJ2-6,CASSNQGYSGANVLTF
TRBV6-1,once,TRBD1,TRBJ1-2,CASRPGQGYGYTF
TRBV14,few,TRBD1,TRBJ1-1,CASRPGGRTEAFF
TRBV3-1/TRBV3-2,-,-,TRBJ1-6,CASGGQNYNSPLHF
TRBV7-2,-,-,TRBJ1-2,CASSLVAGGPNYGYTF
TRBV2,-,-,TRBJ1-6,CASSKGQSSYNSPLHF
TRBV29-1,-,-,TRBJ1-1,CSVKEGYTEAFF
TRBV9,-,TRBD2,TRBJ2-3,CASSTALAGLQYF
TRBV6-1,few,TRBD2,TRBJ2-1,CASSEVAGDFNEQFF
TRBV10-2,-,TRBD1,TRBJ2-1,CASRGQGVYNEQFF
TRBV6-5,-,TRBD2,TRBJ2-7,CASRAGTSGNYEQYF
TRBV5-1,-,-,TRBJ2-5,CASSLTRDRIRSETQYF
TRBV19,-,TRBD1,TRBJ1-5,CASSVGQGGNQPQHF
TRBV5-1,-,-,TRBJ2-7,CASRPGDSGYEQYF
TRBV3-1/TRBV3-2,-,-,TRBJ2-3,CASSQALSDTQYF
TRBV9,-,TRBD2,TRBJ2-5,CASSLTSGFREAQYF
TRBV4-1,-,TRBD1,TRBJ1-3,CASSQGPPGQKSSGNTIYF
TRBV5-6,medium-sized,-,TRBJ1-3,CASSLASRGAGNTIYF
TRBV5-1,once,TRBD1,TRBJ1-2,CASSLGDRGISNYGYTF
TRBV7-8,-,-,TRBJ2-1,CASSLDGNLGGGQFF
TRBV3-1/TRBV3-2,once,-,TRBJ1-2,CASSQGGGAVVYGYTF
TRBV21-1,few,-,TRBJ2-1,CASSKALGREVSYNEQFF
TRBV4-1,-,-,TRBJ1-6,CASSQFAGSSYNSPLHF
TRBV18,-,-,TRBJ2-7,CASSPNQGSTYEQYF
TRBV11-2,few,-,TRBJ2-7,CASSALTSIASEQYF
TRBV11-2,-,TRBD1,TRBJ1-6,CASSPETGGGSPLHF
TRBV5-1,few,TRBD1,TRBJ1-2,CASSFAGTGIGYTF
TRBV25-1,-,-,TRBJ2-1,CASSGTVYNEQFF
TRBV3-1/TRBV3-2,-,TRBD1,TRBJ2-2,CASSQWGQGMAGELFF
TRBV6-5,once,-,TRBJ1-1,CASSLGLKNTEAFF
TRBV3-1/TRBV3-2,-,TRBD1,TRBJ2-5,CASSQGGRGRGETQYF
TRBV19,-,TRBD1,TRBJ2-6,CASNEGNRGRSGANVLTF
TRBV5-1,once,TRBD1,TRBJ1-1,CASSSTGDMNTEAFF
TRBV4-1,few,-,TRBJ2-1,CASSQDVQRGGNEQFF
TRBV7-2,-,-,TRBJ2-3,CASSLGPSDTQYF
TRBV19,-,TRBD1,TRBJ2-3,CASSPGQGADTQYF
TRBV6-5,-,TRBD1,TRBJ2-7,CAVRDRSRYEQYF
TRBV5-1,-,TRBD1,TRBJ1-2,CASSLVTGVRGYTF
TRBV5-1,-,-,TRBJ2-5,CASSLGGQRETQYF
TRBV9,-,-,TRBJ2-3,CASSGSVDTQYF
TRBV28,once,TRBD1,TRBJ1-6,CASSLMAGGLGSPLHF
TRBV7-7,-,TRBD2,TRBJ2-5,CASSREVQETQYF